The clone carrying this T cell receptor (beta chain) appeared once. Its antigen is not identified. Some clones are missing from TCRdb's copy, which holds only in-frame ones; the method was immunoSEQ multiplex PCR. Of 300,000 to 450,000 clones listed, 92% were seen once; the top ten hold under 4%. Germline values: CDR1 SGDLS, CDR2 YYNGEE. Trimming removed 4 bases at V and 3 bases at J, with 14 bases between. The CDR3 has 16 amino acids. This sample is part of a study of Ad26.COV2.S vaccination and SARS-CoV-2 variants. Overall study findings and caveats: Relative to placebo recipients, vaccine recipients exhibited elevated spike-specific TCR breadth.

Sequenced material: peripheral blood, taken after recovery from COVID-19. The chain employs TRBV9 and TRBJ2-6; D is unresolved. This TCR was sampled from a human donor who had recovered from COVID-19. The CDR3 nucleotides are TGTGCCAGCAGCTCCCTGACGGAATATGGGGCCAACGTCCTGACTTTC. The encoded protein is CASSSLTEYGANVLTF.